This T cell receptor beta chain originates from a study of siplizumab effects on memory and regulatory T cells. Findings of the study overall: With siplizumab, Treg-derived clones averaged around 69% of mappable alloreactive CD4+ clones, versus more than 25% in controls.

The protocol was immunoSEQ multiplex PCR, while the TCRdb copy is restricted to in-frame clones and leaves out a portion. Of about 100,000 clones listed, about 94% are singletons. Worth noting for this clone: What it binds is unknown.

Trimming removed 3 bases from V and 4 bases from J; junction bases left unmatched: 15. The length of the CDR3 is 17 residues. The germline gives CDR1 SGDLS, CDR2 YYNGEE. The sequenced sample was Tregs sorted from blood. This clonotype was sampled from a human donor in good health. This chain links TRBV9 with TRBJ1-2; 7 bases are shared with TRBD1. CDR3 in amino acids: CASSGETGTTGIYGYTF. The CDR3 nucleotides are TGTGCCAGCAGCGGGGAGACAGGGACCACGGGAATCTATGGCTACACCTTC.